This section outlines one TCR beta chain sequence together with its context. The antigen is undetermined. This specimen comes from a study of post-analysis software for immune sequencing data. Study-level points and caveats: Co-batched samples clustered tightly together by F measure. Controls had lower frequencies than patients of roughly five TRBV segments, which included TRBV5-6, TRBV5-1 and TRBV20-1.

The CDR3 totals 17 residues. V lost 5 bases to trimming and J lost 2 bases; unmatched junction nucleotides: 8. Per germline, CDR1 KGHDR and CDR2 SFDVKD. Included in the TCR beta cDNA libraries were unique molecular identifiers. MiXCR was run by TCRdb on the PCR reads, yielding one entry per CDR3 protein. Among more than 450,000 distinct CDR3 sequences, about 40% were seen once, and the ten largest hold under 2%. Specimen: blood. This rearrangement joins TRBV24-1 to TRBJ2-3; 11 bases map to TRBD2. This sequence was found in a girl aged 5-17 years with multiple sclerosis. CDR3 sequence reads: CATSGRLAGPNTDTQYF. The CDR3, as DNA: TGTGCCACCAGTGGCAGACTAGCGGGGCCGAACACAGATACGCAGTATTTT.